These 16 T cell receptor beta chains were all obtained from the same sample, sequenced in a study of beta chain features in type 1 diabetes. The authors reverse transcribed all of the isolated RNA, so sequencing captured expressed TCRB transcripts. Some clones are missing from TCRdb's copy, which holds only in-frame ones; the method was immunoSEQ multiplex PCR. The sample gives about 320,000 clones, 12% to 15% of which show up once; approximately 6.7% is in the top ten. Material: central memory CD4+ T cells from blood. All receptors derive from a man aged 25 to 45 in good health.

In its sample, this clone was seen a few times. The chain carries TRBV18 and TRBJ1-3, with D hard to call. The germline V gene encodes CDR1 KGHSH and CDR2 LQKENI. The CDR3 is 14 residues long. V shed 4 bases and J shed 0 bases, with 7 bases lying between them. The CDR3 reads CASSRPSSGNTIYF. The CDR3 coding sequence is TGTGCCAGCTCACGACCGAGCTCTGGAAACACCATATATTTT.

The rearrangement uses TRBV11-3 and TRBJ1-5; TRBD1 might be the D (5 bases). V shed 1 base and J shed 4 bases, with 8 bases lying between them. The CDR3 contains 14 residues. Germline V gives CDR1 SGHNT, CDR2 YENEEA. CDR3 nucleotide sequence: TGTGCCAGCAGCTTAGCAGGGCCGAATCAGCCCCAGCATTTT. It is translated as CASSLAGPNQPQHF.

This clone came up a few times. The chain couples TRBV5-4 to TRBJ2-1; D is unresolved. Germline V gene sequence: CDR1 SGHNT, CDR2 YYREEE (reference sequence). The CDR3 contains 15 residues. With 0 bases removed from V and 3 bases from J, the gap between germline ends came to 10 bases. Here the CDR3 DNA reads TGTGCCAGCAGCTTGGCGCTAACGCTCTACAATGAGCAGTTCTTC. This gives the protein CASSLALTLYNEQFF.

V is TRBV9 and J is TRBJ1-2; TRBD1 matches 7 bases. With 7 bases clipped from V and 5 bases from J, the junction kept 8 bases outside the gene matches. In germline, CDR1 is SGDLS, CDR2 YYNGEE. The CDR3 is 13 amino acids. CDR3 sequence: CASERGQGYGYTF. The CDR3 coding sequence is TGTGCCAGCGAGAGGGGGCAGGGGTATGGCTACACCTTC.

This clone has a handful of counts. CDR3 DNA: TGCGCCAGCAGCTTAGACGGGAGGTCGCAGTTCTTC. Its translation is CASSLDGRSQFF. J is TRBJ2-1 and V is TRBV5-1; 7 positions agree with TRBD2. Germline values: CDR1 SGHRS, CDR2 YFSETQ. V dropped 2 bases and J dropped 12; count of bases not matched to a gene: 5. The CDR3 sequence is 12 residues long.

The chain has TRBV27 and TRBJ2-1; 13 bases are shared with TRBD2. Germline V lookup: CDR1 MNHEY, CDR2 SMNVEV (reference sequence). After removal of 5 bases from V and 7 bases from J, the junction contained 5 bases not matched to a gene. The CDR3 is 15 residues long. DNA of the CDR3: TGTGCCAGCAGTAAGACTAGCGGGAGGCAAAATGAGCAGTTCTTC. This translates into CASSKTSGRQNEQFF.

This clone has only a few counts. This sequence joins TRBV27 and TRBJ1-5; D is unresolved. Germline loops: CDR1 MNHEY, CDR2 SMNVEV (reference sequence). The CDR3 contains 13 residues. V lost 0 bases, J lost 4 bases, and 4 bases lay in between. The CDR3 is CASSLSGNQPQHF. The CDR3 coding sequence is TGTGCCAGCAGTTTATCGGGAAATCAGCCCCAGCATTTT.

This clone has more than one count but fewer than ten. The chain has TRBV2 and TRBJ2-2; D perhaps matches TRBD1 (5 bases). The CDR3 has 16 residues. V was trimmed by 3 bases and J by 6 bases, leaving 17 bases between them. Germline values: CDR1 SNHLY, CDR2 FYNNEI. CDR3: CASSEVAGHVSGELFF. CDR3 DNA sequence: TGTGCCAGCAGTGAGGTGGCAGGGCATGTCTCCGGGGAGCTGTTTTTT.

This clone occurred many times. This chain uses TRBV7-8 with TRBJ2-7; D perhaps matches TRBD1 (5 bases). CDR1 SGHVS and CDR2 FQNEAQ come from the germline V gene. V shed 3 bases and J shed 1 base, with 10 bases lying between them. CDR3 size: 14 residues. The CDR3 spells CASSLGHRSYEQYV. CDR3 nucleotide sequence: TGTGCCAGCAGCTTGGGGCATCGATCCTACGAGCAGTACGTC.

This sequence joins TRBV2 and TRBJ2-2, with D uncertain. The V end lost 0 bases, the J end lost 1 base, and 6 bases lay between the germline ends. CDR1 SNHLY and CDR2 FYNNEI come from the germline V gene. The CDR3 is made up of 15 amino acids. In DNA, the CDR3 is TGTGCCAGCAGTGAAGCCCAGGTGAACACCGGGGAGCTGTTTTTT. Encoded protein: CASSEAQVNTGELFF.

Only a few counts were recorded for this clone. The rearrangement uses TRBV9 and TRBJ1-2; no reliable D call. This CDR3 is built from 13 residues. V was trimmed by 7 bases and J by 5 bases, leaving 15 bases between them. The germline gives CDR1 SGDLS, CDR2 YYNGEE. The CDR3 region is CASYHKGLYGYTF. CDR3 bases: TGTGCCAGCTACCACAAAGGGTTATATGGCTACACCTTC.

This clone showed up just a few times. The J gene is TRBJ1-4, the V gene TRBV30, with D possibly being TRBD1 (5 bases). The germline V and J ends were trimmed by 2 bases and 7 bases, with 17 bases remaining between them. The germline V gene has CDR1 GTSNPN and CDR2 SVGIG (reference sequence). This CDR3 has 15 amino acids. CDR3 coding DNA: TGTGCCTGGAGTCCAAGACCCCCTGGGGGTGAAAAACTGTTTTTT. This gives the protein CAWSPRPPGGEKLFF.

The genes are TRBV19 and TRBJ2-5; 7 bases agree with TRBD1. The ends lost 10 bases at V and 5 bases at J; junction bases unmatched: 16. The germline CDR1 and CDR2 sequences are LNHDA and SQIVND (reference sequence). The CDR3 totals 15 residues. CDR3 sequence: CATSQQTGSGETQYF. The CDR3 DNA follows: TGTGCCACCAGCCAGCAGACAGGGTCTGGGGAGACCCAGTACTTC. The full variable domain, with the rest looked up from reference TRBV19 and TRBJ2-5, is DGGITQSPKYLFRKEGQNVTLSCEQNLNHDAMYWYRQDPGQGLRLIYYSQIVNDFQKGDIAEGYSVSREKKESFPLTVTSAQKNPTAFYLCATSQQTGSGETQYFGPGTRLLVL.

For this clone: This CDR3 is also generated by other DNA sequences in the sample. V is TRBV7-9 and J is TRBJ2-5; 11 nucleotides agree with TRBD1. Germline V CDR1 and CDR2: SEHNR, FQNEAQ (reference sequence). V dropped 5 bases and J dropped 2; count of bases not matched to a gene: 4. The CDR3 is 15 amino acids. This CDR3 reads CASSPGTGGQETQYF. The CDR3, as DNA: TGTGCCAGCAGCCCCGGGACAGGGGGGCAAGAGACCCAGTACTTC.

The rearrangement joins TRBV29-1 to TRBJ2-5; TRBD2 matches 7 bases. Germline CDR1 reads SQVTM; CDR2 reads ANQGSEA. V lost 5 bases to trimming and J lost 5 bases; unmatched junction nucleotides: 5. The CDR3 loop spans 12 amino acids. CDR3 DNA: TGCAGCGTTTCGGGGCGGGGGGAGACCCAGTACTTC. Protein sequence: CSVSGRGETQYF.

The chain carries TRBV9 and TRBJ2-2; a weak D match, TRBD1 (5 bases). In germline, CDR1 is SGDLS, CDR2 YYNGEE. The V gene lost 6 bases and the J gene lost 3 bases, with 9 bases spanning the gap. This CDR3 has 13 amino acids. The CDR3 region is CASTAGYTGELFF. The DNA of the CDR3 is TGTGCCAGCACCGCAGGGTACACCGGGGAGCTGTTTTTT.